These T cell receptor beta chains were read from a single sample in a study of T cell changes during pregnancy in multiple sclerosis. The repertoire was sequenced with immunoSEQ multiplex PCR; TCRdb's copy has only in-frame clones and lacks some. Of approximately 90,000 clones in the sample, about 91% were seen once. Sequenced material: peripheral blood, taken before pregnancy. Receptors were obtained from a female donor with multiple sclerosis, enrolled in a pregnancy study. Both conserved end residues are part of each CDR3. Each record gives: J gene, clone size, D gene, V gene, CDR3 protein, CDR3 DNA. D genes are given only for firm matches. Not all rows give a size; the values are once, few, many and, for expanded clones, a class.

j_gene: TRBJ1-2
abundance: .
d_gene: .
v_gene: TRBV18
CDR3aa: CASSDGQNYGYTF
CDR3nt: TGTGCCAGCTCAGACGGACAGAACTATGGCTACACCTTC

j_gene: TRBJ2-3
abundance: .
d_gene: .
v_gene: TRBV28
CDR3aa: CASKGGVTGTQYF
CDR3nt: TGTGCCAGCAAAGGAGGGGTGACTGGTACGCAGTATTTT

j_gene: TRBJ1-1
abundance: .
d_gene: .
v_gene: TRBV27
CDR3aa: CASRQQGNTEAFF
CDR3nt: TGTGCCAGCAGACAGCAAGGGAACACTGAAGCTTTCTTT

j_gene: TRBJ2-7
abundance: .
d_gene: TRBD2
v_gene: TRBV7-3
CDR3aa: CASSLQAGPYEQYF
CDR3nt: TGTGCCAGCAGCTTACAAGCGGGACCATACGAGCAGTACTTC

j_gene: TRBJ1-1
abundance: .
d_gene: TRBD1
v_gene: TRBV11-3
CDR3aa: CASSFGQGNTEAFF
CDR3nt: TGTGCCAGCAGCTTTGGACAGGGGAACACTGAAGCTTTCTTT

j_gene: TRBJ2-2
abundance: .
d_gene: TRBD2
v_gene: TRBV28
CDR3aa: CASGSLAGRWGELFF
CDR3nt: TGTGCCAGCGGGAGCCTAGCGGGAAGGTGGGGGGAGCTGTTTTTT

j_gene: TRBJ1-6
abundance: many
d_gene: .
v_gene: TRBV6-1
CDR3aa: CASSQGNSPLHF
CDR3nt: TGTGCCAGCAGTCAGGGCAATTCACCCCTCCACTTT

j_gene: TRBJ2-5
abundance: .
d_gene: TRBD2
v_gene: TRBV9
CDR3aa: CASSVGTSGGQETQYF
CDR3nt: TGTGCCAGCAGCGTAGGGACTAGCGGGGGTCAGGAGACCCAGTACTTC

j_gene: TRBJ1-1
abundance: .
d_gene: TRBD1
v_gene: TRBV6-5
CDR3aa: CASRPTGGSNEAFF
CDR3nt: TGTGCCAGCAGACCGACAGGGGGCTCTAATGAAGCTTTCTTT

j_gene: TRBJ1-2
abundance: once
d_gene: .
v_gene: TRBV9
CDR3aa: CASSVDAFGGNGYTF
CDR3nt: TGTGCCAGCAGCGTAGACGCCTTCGGAGGAAATGGCTACACCTTC

j_gene: TRBJ2-7
abundance: .
d_gene: .
v_gene: TRBV7-9
CDR3aa: CASSLFTGQGSYEQYF
CDR3nt: TGTGCCAGCAGCTTATTTACGGGTCAGGGTAGCTACGAGCAGTACTTC

j_gene: TRBJ1-1
abundance: .
d_gene: TRBD1
v_gene: TRBV5-1
CDR3aa: CASSPDRADTEAFF
CDR3nt: TGCGCCAGCAGCCCGGACAGGGCGGACACTGAAGCTTTCTTT

j_gene: TRBJ2-7
abundance: .
d_gene: TRBD1
v_gene: TRBV7-2
CDR3aa: CASSLGQESHEQYF
CDR3nt: TGTGCCAGCAGCCTTGGACAGGAATCTCACGAGCAGTACTTC

j_gene: TRBJ2-1
abundance: .
d_gene: TRBD2
v_gene: TRBV15
CDR3aa: CATSRKGAGGHNEQFF
CDR3nt: TGTGCCACCAGCAGAAAGGGGGCGGGGGGGCACAATGAGCAGTTCTTC

j_gene: TRBJ1-4
abundance: few
d_gene: .
v_gene: TRBV30
CDR3aa: CAWMWGGITNEKLFF
CDR3nt: TGTGCCTGGATGTGGGGAGGAATCACTAATGAAAAACTGTTTTTT

j_gene: TRBJ1-2
abundance: .
d_gene: .
v_gene: TRBV6-5
CDR3aa: CCASANYGYTF
CDR3nt: TGCTGCGCCAGCGCTAACTATGGCTACACCTTC

j_gene: TRBJ2-1
abundance: once
d_gene: TRBD1
v_gene: TRBV5-4
CDR3aa: CASSSGQGRNEQFF
CDR3nt: TGTGCCAGCAGCTCTGGACAGGGAAGGAATGAGCAGTTCTTC

j_gene: TRBJ2-2
abundance: .
d_gene: TRBD1
v_gene: TRBV5-1
CDR3aa: CASRTAGGSSGELFF
CDR3nt: TGCGCCAGCCGAACGGCAGGGGGCTCGAGCGGGGAGCTGTTTTTT

j_gene: TRBJ2-7
abundance: .
d_gene: .
v_gene: TRBV6-1
CDR3aa: CASTDGGAGIEQYF
CDR3nt: TGTGCCAGCACCGATGGAGGGGCAGGAATCGAGCAGTACTTC

j_gene: TRBJ1-3
abundance: .
d_gene: .
v_gene: TRBV7-2
CDR3aa: CASSSTVSGNTIYF
CDR3nt: TGTGCCAGCAGCTCGACAGTTTCTGGAAACACCATATATTTT